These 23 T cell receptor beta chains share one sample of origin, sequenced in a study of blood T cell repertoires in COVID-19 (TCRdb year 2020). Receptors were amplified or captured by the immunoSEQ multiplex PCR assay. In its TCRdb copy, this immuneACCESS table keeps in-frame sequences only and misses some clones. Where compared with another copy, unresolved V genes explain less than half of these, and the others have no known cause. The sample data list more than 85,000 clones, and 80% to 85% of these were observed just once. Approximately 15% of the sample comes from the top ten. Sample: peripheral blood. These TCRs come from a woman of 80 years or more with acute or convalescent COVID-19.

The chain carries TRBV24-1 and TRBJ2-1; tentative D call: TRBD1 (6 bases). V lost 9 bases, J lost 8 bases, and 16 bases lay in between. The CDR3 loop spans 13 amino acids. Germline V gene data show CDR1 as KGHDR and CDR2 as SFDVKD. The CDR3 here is CATAAQGGDEQFF. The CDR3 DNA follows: TGTGCCACCGCCGCACAGGGCGGCGATGAGCAGTTCTTC.

CDR3 sequence: CASSIERGTGELFF. In nucleotides, the CDR3 is TGTGCCAGCAGTATCGAGAGGGGGACCGGGGAGCTGTTTTTT. The chain has TRBV27 and TRBJ2-2; a possible D gene is TRBD1 (6 bases). The CDR3 totals 14 residues. The V and J ends lost 5 bases and 5 bases respectively, with 12 bases between them. CDR1 and CDR2 from the germline V gene are MNHEY and SMNVEV (reference sequence).

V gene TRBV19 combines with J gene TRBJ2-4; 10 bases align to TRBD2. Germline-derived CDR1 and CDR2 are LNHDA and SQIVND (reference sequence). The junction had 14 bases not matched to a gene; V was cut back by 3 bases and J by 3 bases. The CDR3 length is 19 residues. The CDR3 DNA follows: TGTGCCAGTAGTATGGAACTAGCGGGGTCCAAAGTGGGCAAAAACATTCAGTACTTC. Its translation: CASSMELAGSKVGKNIQYF.

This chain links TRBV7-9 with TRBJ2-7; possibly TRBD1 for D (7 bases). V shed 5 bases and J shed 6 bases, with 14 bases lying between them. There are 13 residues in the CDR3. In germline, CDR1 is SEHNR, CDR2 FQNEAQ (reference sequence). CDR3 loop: CASSRGTDPEQYF. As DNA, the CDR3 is TGTGCCAGCAGCCGGGGGACAGATCCCGAGCAGTACTTC.

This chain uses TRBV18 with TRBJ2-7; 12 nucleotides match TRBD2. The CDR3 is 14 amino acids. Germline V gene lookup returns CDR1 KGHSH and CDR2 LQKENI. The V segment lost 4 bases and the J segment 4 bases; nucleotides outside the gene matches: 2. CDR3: CASSRGTSGYEQYV. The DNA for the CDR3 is TGTGCCAGCTCACGTGGGACTAGCGGGTACGAGCAGTACGTC.

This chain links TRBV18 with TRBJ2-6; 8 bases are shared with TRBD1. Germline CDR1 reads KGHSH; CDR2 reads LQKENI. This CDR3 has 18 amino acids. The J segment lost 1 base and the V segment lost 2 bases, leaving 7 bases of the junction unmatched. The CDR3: CASSPADRGGSGANVLTF. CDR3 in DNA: TGTGCCAGCTCACCAGCTGACAGGGGTGGGTCTGGGGCCAACGTCCTGACTTTC.

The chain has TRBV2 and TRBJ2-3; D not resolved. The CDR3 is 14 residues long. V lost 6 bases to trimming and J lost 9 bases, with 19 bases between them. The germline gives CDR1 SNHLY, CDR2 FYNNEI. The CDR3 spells CASREPFTYKTQYF. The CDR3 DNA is TGTGCCAGCAGGGAACCGTTTACGTACAAAACGCAGTATTTT.

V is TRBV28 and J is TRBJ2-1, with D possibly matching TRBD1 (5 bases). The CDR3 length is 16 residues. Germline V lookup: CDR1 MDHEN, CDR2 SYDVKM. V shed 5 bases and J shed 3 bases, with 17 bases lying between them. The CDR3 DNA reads TGTGCCAGCAGTGTCTCAGGGTCCTGGATCTACAATGAGCAGTTCTTC. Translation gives CASSVSGSWIYNEQFF.

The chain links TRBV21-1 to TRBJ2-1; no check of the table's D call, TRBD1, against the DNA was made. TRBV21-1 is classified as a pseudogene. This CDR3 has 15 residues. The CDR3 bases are TGTACCAGCAGCTGGGGACAGTGCTCCTACAATGAGCAGTTCTTC. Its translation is CTSSWGQCSYNEQFF.

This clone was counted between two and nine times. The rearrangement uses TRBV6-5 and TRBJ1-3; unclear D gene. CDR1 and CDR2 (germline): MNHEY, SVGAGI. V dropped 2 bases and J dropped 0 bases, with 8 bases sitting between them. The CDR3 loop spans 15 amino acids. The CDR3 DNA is TGTGCCAGCAGTTACGCGGCTCCCTCTGGAAACACCATATATTTT. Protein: CASSYAAPSGNTIYF.

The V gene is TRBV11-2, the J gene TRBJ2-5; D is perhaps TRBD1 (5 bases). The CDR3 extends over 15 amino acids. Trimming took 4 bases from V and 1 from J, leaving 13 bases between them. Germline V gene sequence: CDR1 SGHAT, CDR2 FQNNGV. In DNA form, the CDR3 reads TGTGCCAGCAGCTCAGAGATAGGGGCCCAAGAGACCCAGTACTTC. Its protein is CASSSEIGAQETQYF.

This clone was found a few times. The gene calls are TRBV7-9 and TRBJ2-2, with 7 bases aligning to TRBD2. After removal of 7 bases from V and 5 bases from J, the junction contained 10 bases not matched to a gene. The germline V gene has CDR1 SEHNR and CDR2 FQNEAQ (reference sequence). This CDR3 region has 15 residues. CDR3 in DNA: TGTGCCAGCACCCCAAAGACGGGAGGAACCGGGGAGCTGTTTTTT. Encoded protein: CASTPKTGGTGELFF.

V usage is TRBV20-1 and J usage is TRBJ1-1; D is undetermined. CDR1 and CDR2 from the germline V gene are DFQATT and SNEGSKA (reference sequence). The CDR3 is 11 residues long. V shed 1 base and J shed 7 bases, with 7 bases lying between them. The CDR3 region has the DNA TGCAGTGCTAGAGGCTACCTTGAAGCTTTCTTT. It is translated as CSARGYLEAFF.

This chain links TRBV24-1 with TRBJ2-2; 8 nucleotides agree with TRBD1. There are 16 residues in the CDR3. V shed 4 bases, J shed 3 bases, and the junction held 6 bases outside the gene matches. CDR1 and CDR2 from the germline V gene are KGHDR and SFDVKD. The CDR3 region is CATSEEGQAYTGELFF. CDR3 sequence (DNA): TGTGCCACCAGTGAAGAGGGACAGGCCTACACCGGGGAGCTGTTTTTT.

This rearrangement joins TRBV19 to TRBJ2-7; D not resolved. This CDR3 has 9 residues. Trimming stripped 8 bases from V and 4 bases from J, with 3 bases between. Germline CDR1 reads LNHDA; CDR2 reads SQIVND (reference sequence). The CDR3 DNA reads TGTGCCAGTCGGTACGAGCAGTACTTC. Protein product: CASRYEQYF.

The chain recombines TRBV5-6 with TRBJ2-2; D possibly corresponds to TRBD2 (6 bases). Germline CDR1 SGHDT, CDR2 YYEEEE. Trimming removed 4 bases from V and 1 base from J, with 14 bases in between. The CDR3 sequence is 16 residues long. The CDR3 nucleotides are TGTGCCAGCAGCCGCCGGGACTGGATGAACACCGGGGAGCTGTTTTTT. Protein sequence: CASSRRDWMNTGELFF.

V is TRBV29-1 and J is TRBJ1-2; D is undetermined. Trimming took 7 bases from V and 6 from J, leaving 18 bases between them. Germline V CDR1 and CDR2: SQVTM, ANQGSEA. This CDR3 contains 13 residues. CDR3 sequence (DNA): TGCAGCGCAGGCGGAGTCGGGGTCCATGGCTACACCTTC. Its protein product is CSAGGVGVHGYTF.

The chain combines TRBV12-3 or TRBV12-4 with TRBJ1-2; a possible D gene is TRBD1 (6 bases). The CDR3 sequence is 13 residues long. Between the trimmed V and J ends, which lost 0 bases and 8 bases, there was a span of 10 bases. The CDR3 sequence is CASSLAGASGYTF. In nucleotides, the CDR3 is TGTGCCAGCAGTTTAGCGGGGGCGTCGGGCTACACCTTC.

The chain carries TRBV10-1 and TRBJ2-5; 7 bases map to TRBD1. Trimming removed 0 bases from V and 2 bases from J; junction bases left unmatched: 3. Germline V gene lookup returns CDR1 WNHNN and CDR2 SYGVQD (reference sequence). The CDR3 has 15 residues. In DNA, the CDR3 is TGCGCCAGCAGTGAGTCGACAGGGTTTCAAGAGACCCAGTACTTC. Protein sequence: CASSESTGFQETQYF.

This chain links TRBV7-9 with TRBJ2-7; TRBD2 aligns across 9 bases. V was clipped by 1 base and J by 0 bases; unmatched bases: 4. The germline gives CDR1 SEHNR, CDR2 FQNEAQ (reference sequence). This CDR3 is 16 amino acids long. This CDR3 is CASSLGPSGNSYEQYF. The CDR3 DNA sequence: TGTGCCAGCAGCTTAGGACCTAGCGGGAACTCCTACGAGCAGTACTTC.

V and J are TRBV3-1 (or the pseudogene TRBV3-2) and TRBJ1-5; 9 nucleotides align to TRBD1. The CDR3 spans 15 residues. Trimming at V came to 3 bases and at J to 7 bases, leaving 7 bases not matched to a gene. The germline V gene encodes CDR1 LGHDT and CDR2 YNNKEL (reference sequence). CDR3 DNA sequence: TGTGCCAGCAGCCATACTGGGACAGGGCACCAGCCCCAGCATTTT. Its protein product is CASSHTGTGHQPQHF.

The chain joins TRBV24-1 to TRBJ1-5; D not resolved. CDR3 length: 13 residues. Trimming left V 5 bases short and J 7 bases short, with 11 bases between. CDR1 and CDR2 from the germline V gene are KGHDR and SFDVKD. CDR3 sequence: CATSAGGEQPQHF. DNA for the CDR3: TGTGCCACCAGTGCCGGAGGAGAACAGCCCCAGCATTTT.

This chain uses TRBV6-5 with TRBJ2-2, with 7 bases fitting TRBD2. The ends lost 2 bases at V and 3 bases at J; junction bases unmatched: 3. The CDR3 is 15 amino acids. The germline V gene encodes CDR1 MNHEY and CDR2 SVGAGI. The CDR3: CASSYEAGHTGELFF. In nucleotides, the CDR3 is TGTGCCAGCAGTTACGAAGCGGGACACACCGGGGAGCTGTTTTTT.